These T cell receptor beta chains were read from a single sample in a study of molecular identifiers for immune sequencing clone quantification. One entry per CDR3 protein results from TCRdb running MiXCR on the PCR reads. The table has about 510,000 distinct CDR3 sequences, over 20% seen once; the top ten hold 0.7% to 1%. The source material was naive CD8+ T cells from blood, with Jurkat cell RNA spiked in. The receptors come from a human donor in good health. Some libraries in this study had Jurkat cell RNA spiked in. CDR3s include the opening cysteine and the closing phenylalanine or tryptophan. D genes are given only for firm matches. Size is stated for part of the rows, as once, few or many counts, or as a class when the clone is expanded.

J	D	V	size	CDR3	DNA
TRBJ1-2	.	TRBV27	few	CASMGDSTYGYTF	TGTGCCAGCATGGGAGACAGTACTTATGGCTACACCTTC
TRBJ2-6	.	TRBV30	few	CAWSGGANVLTF	TGTGCCTGGAGTGGAGGGGCCAACGTCCTGACTTTC
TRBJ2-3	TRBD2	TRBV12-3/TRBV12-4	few	CASSPNRLAGGQTDTQYF	TGTGCCAGCAGCCCGAACCGACTAGCGGGGGGGCAGACAGATACGCAGTATTTT
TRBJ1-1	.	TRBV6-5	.	CASSYGEAGNTEAFF	TGTGCCAGCAGTTATGGGGAGGCTGGCAACACTGAAGCTTTCTTT
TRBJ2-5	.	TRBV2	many	CASSEPGQQETQYF	TGTGCCAGCAGTGAGCCGGGACAACAAGAGACCCAGTACTTC
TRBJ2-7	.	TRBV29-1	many	CSVEDPGPTYEQYF	TGCAGCGTTGAGGACCCGGGCCCCACCTACGAGCAGTACTTC
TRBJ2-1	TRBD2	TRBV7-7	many	CASSRGTSDYNEQFF	TGTGCTAGCAGCCGAGGAACTAGCGACTACAATGAGCAGTTCTTC
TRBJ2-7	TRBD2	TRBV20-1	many	CSADTGSGSFSYEQYF	TGCAGTGCCGACACTGGTAGCGGGAGTTTCTCCTACGAGCAGTACTTC
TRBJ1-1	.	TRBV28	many	CASSPTHTEAFF	TGTGCCAGCAGTCCAACCCACACTGAAGCTTTCTTT
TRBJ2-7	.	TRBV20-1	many	CSARAGEVYEQYF	TGCAGTGCCCGAGCTGGGGAAGTCTACGAGCAGTACTTC
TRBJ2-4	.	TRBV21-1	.	CASSKEPGGVCFFLAKNIQYF	TGTGCCAGCAGCAAAGAGCCAGGCGGAGTGTGTTTTTTCCTGGCCAAAAACATTCAGTACTTC
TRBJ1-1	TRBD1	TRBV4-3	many	CASSQGGAEAFF	TGTGCCAGCAGTCAAGGGGGCGCTGAAGCTTTCTTT
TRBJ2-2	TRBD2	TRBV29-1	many	CSVAWTSGGAGTGELFF	TGCAGCGTCGCCTGGACTAGCGGGGGGGCGGGGACCGGGGAGCTGTTTTTT
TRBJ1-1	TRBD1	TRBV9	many	CASSATGGSTEAFF	TGTGCCAGCAGTGCAACAGGGGGGAGCACTGAAGCTTTCTTT
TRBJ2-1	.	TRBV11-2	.	CASSLGHEQFF	TGTGCCAGCAGCTTAGGCCATGAGCAGTTCTTC
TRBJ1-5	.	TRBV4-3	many	CASSQDPGRNQPQHF	TGCGCCAGCAGCCAAGATCCCGGCAGGAATCAGCCCCAGCATTTT
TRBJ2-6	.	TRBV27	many	CASSFYSGANVLTF	TGTGCCAGCAGTTTTTATTCTGGGGCCAACGTCCTGACTTTC
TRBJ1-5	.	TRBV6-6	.	CASSYLGVGFSNQPQHF	TGTGCCAGCAGTTACCTAGGTGTCGGATTTAGCAATCAGCCCCAGCATTTT
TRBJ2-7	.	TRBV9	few	CASSPATSTYEQYF	TGTGCCAGCAGCCCCGCGACTAGTACCTACGAGCAGTACTTC
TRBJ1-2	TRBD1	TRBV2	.	CASRGQGHGYTF	TGTGCCAGCAGGGGACAGGGCCATGGCTACACCTTC
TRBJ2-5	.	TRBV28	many	CASKSSETQYF	TGTGCCAGCAAAAGTTCAGAGACCCAGTACTTC
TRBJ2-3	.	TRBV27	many	CASSLVIGAGTDTQYF	TGTGCCAGCAGTTTGGTGATTGGGGCGGGCACAGATACGCAGTATTTT
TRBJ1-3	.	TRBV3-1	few	CASSLGKEWVRGNTIYF	TGTGCCAGCAGCCTTGGCAAGGAGTGGGTGAGGGGAAACACCATATATTTT
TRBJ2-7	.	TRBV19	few	CASSFQAAANEQYF	TGTGCCAGTAGTTTTCAGGCAGCCGCCAACGAGCAGTACTTC
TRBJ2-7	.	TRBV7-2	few	CASSDSGYHYEQYF	TGTGCCAGCAGCGATAGTGGCTACCACTACGAGCAGTACTTC
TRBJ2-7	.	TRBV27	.	CASSLTTAYEQYF	TGTGCCAGCAGTTTAACCACAGCCTACGAGCAGTACTTC
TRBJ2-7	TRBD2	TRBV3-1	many	CASSPGTSGEYEQYF	TGTGCCAGTAGTCCCGGGACTAGCGGAGAGTACGAGCAGTACTTC
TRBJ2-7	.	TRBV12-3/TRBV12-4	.	CASSFTKGIYEQYF	TGTGCCAGCAGTTTCACTAAGGGTATCTACGAGCAGTACTTC
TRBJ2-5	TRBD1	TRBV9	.	CASSVGQGAETQYF	TGTGCCAGCAGCGTCGGACAGGGGGCAGAGACCCAGTACTTC
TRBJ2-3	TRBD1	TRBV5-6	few	CASSLKVSGGGLTDTQYF	TGTGCCAGCAGCTTGAAGGTGTCAGGGGGCGGTTTGACAGATACGCAGTATTTT
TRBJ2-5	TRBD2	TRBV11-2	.	CASSLSGRVQETQYF	TGTGCCAGCAGCTTAAGCGGGAGGGTGCAAGAGACCCAGTACTTC
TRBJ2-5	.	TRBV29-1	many	CSVEGPETQYF	TGCAGCGTTGAAGGCCCAGAGACCCAGTACTTC
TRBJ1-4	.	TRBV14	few	CASSQERGQVLVNEKLFF	TGTGCCAGCAGCCAAGAAAGAGGGCAGGTGCTTGTCAATGAAAAACTGTTTTTT
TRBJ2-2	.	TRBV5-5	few	CASSLNPPRQANTGELFF	TGTGCCAGCAGCTTGAATCCTCCGCGACAGGCGAACACCGGGGAGCTGTTTTTT
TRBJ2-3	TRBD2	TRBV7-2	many	CASSLGTSGDTQYF	TGTGCCAGCAGCTTAGGGACTAGCGGCGATACGCAGTATTTT
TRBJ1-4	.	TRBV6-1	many	CASTKISSLGEKLFF	TGTGCCAGCACAAAAATCAGCAGTCTGGGCGAAAAACTGTTTTTT